This T cell receptor beta chain was profiled in a study of glioma-infiltrating T cells. Amplification of TCR alpha and beta CDR3 regions from RNA used iRepertoire nested multiplex PCR. Tissue mRNA or PBMC total RNA, roughly 100-400 ng, went into one-step reverse transcription and amplification. One entry per CDR3 protein results from TCRdb running MiXCR on the multiplex PCR reads. The data show approximately 120,000 distinct CDR3 sequences, roughly 25% seen once. This clonotype occurred a few times. The conserved final phenylalanine or tryptophan is absent from the CDR3, which likely points to a read error. CDR3 length: 13 amino acids. Germline CDR1 SGHVS, CDR2 FNYEAQ.

The chain uses TRBV7-6 and TRBJ1-1, with D uncertain. The TCR sequence derives from a human donor with low-grade glioma or glioblastoma, undergoing nonglioma brain surgery, or in good health (not recorded which). The sample consisted of glioma tissue, nonneoplastic brain tissue, or PBMCs (not recorded which). For the CDR3, the DNA is TGTGCTAGCAGCTTAGAACGAGGTGCTGAAGCTTTCTCT. It specifies CASSLERGAEAFS.